This TCR beta chain was identified during a study of blood T cell repertoires in COVID-19. Study context: Acute and convalescent COVID-19 samples came from the United States, Italy and Spain. T cells, B-cell-depleted T cells, or PBMCs provided the cDNA or gDNA that served as material.

Study processing details: The authors estimated nucleated cell counts from reference gene primer amplification. Assay used: immunoSEQ multiplex PCR; TCRdb lists only in-frame clones, some missing. The V and J calls and clone size are taken from that table; D and trimming were inferred from the DNA. The table includes 200,000 to 300,000 clones, roughly 85% detected once. CDR1 and CDR2 from the germline V gene are SQVTM and ANQGSEA. CDR3 length equals 15 residues. V was clipped by 6 bases and J by 6 bases; unmatched bases: 12. This sequence was found in a man aged 18 to 29 with active or convalescent COVID-19. The sequencing sample was made of peripheral blood. The chain uses TRBV29-1 and TRBJ1-2, with 11 bases that match TRBD1. DNA of the CDR3: TGCAGCGTCGAGAGTGGGACAGGGGGGTCCGATGGCTACACCTTC. Amino acids: CSVESGTGGSDGYTF.